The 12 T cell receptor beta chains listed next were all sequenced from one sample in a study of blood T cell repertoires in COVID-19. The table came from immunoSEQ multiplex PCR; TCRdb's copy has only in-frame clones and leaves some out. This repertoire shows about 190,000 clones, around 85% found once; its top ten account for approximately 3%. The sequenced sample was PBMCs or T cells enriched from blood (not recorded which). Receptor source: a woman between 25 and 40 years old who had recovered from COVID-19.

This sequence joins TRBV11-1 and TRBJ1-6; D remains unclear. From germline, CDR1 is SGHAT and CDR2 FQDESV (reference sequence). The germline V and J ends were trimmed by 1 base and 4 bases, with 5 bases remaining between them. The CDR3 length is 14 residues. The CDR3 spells CASSLERYNSPLHF. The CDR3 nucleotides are TGTGCCAGCAGCTTAGAACGGTATAATTCACCCCTCCACTTT. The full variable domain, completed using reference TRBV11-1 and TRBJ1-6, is EAEVAQSPRYKITEKSQAVAFWCDPISGHATLYWYRQILGQGPELLVQFQDESVVDDSQLPKDRFSAERLKGVDSTLKIQPAELGDSAMYLCASSLERYNSPLHFGNGTRLTVT.

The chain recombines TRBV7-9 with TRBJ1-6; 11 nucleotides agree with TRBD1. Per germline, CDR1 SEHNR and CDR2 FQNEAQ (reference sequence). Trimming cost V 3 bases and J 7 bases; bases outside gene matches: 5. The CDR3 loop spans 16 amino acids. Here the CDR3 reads CASSFGDRGKNSPLHF. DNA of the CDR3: TGTGCCAGCAGCTTTGGGGACAGGGGGAAGAATTCACCCCTCCACTTT. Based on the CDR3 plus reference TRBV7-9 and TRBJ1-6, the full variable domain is DTGVSQNPRHKITKRGQNVTFRCDPISEHNRLYWYRQTLGQGPEFLTYFQNEAQLEKSRLLSDRFSAERPKGSFSTLEIQRTEQGDSAMYLCASSFGDRGKNSPLHFGNGTRLTVT.

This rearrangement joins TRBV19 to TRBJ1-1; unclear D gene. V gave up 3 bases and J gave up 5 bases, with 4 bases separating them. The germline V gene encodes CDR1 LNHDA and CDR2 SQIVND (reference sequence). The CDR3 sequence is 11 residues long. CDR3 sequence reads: CASSIQTEAFF. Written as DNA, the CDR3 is TGTGCCAGTAGTATCCAAACTGAAGCTTTCTTT.

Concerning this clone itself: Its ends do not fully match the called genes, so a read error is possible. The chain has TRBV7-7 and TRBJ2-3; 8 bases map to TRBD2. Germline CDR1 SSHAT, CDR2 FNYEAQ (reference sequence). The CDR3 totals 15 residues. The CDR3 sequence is CASSLTSARTDTQYF. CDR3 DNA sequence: TGTGCTAGCAGCCTGACTAGCGCCCGCACAGATACGCAGTATTTT.

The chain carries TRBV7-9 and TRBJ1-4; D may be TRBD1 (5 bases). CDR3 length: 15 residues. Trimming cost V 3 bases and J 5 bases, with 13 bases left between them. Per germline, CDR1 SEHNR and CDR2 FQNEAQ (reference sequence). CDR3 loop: CASSLGGYSNEKLFF. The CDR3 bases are TGTGCCAGCAGCTTGGGGGGGTACTCCAATGAAAAACTGTTTTTT.

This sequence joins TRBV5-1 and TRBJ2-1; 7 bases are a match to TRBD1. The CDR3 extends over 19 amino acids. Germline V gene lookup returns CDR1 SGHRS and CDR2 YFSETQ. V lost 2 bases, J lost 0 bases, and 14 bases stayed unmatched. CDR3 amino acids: CASSLKDRRDFFSYNEQFF. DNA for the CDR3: TGCGCCAGCAGCTTAAAGGACAGGAGAGATTTTTTCTCCTACAATGAGCAGTTCTTC.

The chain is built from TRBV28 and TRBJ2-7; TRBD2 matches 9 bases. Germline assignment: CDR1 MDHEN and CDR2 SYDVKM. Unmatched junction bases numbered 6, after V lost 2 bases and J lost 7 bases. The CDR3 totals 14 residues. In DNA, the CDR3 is TGTGCCAGCAGTTTAGCGGGAGGGCCGCGGGAGCAGTACTTC. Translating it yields CASSLAGGPREQYF.

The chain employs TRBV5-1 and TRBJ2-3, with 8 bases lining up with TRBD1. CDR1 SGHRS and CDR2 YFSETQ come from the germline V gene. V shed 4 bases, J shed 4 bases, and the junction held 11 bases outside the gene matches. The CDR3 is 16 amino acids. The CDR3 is CASSTSRTGWSDTQYF. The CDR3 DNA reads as TGCGCCAGCAGCACCTCTCGGACAGGGTGGTCAGATACGCAGTATTTT.

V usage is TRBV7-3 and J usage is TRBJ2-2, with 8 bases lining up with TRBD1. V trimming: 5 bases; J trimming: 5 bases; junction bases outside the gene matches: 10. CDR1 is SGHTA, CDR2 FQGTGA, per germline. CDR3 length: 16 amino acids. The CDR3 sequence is CASSRDPGGGTGELFF. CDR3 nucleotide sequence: TGTGCCAGCAGCCGCGACCCAGGGGGCGGAACCGGGGAGCTGTTTTTT.

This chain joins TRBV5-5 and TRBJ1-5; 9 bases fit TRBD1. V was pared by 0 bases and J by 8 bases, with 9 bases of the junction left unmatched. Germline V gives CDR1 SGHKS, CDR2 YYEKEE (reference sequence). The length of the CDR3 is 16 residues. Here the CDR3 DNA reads TGTGCCAGCAGCTTGGGGCCGGACAGGGGAATGGAGCCCCAGCATTTT. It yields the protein CASSLGPDRGMEPQHF.

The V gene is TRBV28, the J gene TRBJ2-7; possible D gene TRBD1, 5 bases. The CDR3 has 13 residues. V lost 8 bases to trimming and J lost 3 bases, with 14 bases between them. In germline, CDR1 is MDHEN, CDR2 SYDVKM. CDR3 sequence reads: CASGDSRDYEQYF. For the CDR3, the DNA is TGTGCCAGCGGCGACAGTAGAGACTACGAGCAGTACTTC.

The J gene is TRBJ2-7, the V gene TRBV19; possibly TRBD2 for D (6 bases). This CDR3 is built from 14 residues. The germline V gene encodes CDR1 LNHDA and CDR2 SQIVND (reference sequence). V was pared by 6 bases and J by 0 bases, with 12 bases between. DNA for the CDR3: TGTGCCAGTAGCCTTAGCGGATACTCCTACGAGCAGTACTTC. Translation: CASSLSGYSYEQYF.